The 22 T cell receptor beta chains presented below share a single source sample, sequenced in a study of blood T cell repertoires in COVID-19. The table came from immunoSEQ multiplex PCR; TCRdb's copy has only in-frame clones and leaves some out. The sample has some 200,000 clones; around four fifths are singletons. Sequencing was done on a sample of peripheral blood. These receptors all stem from an elderly woman with active or convalescent COVID-19.

This sequence joins TRBV7-2 and TRBJ1-6; possibly TRBD1 for D (6 bases). Germline V lookup: CDR1 SGHTA, CDR2 FQGNSA. Trimming removed 5 bases from V and 6 bases from J, with 11 bases in between. This CDR3 is built from 14 residues. CDR3 sequence (DNA): TGTGCCAGCAGCAGCGACAGGCCTAATTCACCCCTCCACTTT. Protein product: CASSSDRPNSPLHF.

The chain is built from TRBV7-3 and TRBJ2-3, with 12 nucleotides matching TRBD2. This CDR3 is built from 17 residues. V gave up 4 bases and J gave up 5 bases; unmatched junction bases: 10. Germline values: CDR1 SGHTA, CDR2 FQGTGA. Written as DNA, the CDR3 is TGTGCCAGCAGCTCGCCTCTAGCGGGAGGGCTAGGAGATACGCAGTATTTT. Its protein product is CASSSPLAGGLGDTQYF.

The rearrangement joins TRBV5-1 to TRBJ2-5, with 7 bases that match TRBD1. The CDR3 covers 14 residues. V lost 2 bases to trimming and J lost 5 bases; unmatched junction nucleotides: 6. Germline V lookup: CDR1 SGHRS, CDR2 YFSETQ. CDR3 sequence: CASSLDRGRETQYF. The CDR3 DNA is TGCGCCAGCAGCTTAGATAGGGGGCGGGAGACCCAGTACTTC. Together with reference TRBV5-1 and TRBJ2-5, the CDR3 gives the full variable domain: KAGVTQTPRYLIKTRGQQVTLSCSPISGHRSVSWYQQTPGQGLQFLFEYFSETQRNKGNFPGRFSGRQFSNSRSEMNVSTLELGDSALYLCASSLDRGRETQYFGPGTRLLVL.

The rearrangement joins TRBV13 to TRBJ1-2; D might be TRBD1 (6 bases). Germline CDR1 and CDR2: PRHDT and FYEKMQ (reference sequence). The CDR3 consists of 15 residues. Between the trimmed V and J ends, which lost 5 bases and 2 bases, there was a span of 15 bases. CDR3 bases: TGTGCCAGCAGCGGAAGGGGGGGATTAAACTATGGCTACACCTTC. It specifies CASSGRGGLNYGYTF.

The genes are TRBV18 and TRBJ1-3; the match to TRBD1 covers 8 bases. V trimming: 3 bases; J trimming: 0 bases; junction bases outside the gene matches: 7. Germline V gene lookup returns CDR1 KGHSH and CDR2 LQKENI. The CDR3 totals 17 residues. CDR3 coding DNA: TGTGCCAGCTCACCGCTCGCTGACAGGGGCTCTGGAAACACCATATATTTT. It yields the protein CASSPLADRGSGNTIYF.

This clone was recorded once. The V and J genes are TRBV7-9 and TRBJ2-5; D unclear. With 5 bases removed from V and 2 bases from J, the gap between germline ends came to 15 bases. CDR3 length: 15 residues. Germline CDR1 and CDR2: SEHNR and FQNEAQ (reference sequence). CDR3 protein: CASSPRATIQETQYF. The DNA of the CDR3 is TGTGCCAGCAGCCCAAGAGCCACTATTCAAGAGACCCAGTACTTC. The variable domain in full, with the rest retrieved from reference TRBV7-9 and TRBJ2-5, is DTGVSQNPRHKITKRGQNVTFRCDPISEHNRLYWYRQTLGQGPEFLTYFQNEAQLEKSRLLSDRFSAERPKGSFSTLEIQRTEQGDSAMYLCASSPRATIQETQYFGPGTRLLVL.

The chain combines TRBV19 with TRBJ1-6; D gene uncertain. The germline V and J ends were trimmed by 7 bases and 7 bases, with 14 bases remaining between them. This CDR3 contains 14 residues. CDR1 is LNHDA, CDR2 SQIVND, per germline (reference sequence). The CDR3 region has the DNA TGTGCCAGTACGAACCGCGAGAACAATTCACCCCTCCACTTT. The encoded protein is CASTNRENNSPLHF.

The V call is TRBV5-1, the J call TRBJ2-7; 7 bases align to TRBD1. CDR3 length equals 14 residues. The ends lost 3 bases at V and 2 bases at J; junction bases unmatched: 5. Germline assignment: CDR1 SGHRS and CDR2 YFSETQ. Here the CDR3 reads CASSSTGDPYEQYF. CDR3 in DNA: TGCGCCAGCAGCTCTACAGGGGACCCCTACGAGCAGTACTTC.

The chain recombines TRBV6-5 with TRBJ2-7; possible D gene TRBD1, 6 bases. Trimming stripped 5 bases from V and 3 bases from J, with 14 bases between. The germline V gene has CDR1 MNHEY and CDR2 SVGAGI. The CDR3 spans 14 residues. The CDR3 is CASSPGQRYYEQYF. The CDR3 nucleotides read TGTGCCAGCAGTCCAGGACAGCGGTACTACGAGCAGTACTTC.

The table lists this clone with a few counts. The identical CDR3 is also encoded by other nucleotide sequences in the sample. The V and J genes are TRBV19 and TRBJ1-5; 8 positions match TRBD1. Germline V gene data show CDR1 as LNHDA and CDR2 as SQIVND (reference sequence). V shed 2 bases, J shed 2 bases, and the junction held 2 bases outside the gene matches. This CDR3 spans 15 amino acids. CDR3 coding DNA: TGTGCCAGTAGTATACAGGGGGCCGGCAATCAGCCCCAGCATTTT. This gives the protein CASSIQGAGNQPQHF.

The chain is built from TRBV3-1 (or the pseudogene TRBV3-2) and TRBJ2-1; 10 nucleotides match TRBD1. The CDR3 is 14 residues long. Looked up from germline, CDR1 is LGHDT and CDR2 is YNNKEL (reference sequence). V shed 6 bases, J shed 9 bases, and the junction held 8 bases outside the gene matches. The CDR3 DNA sequence: TGTGCCAGCAGTCTTCGACAGGGGGCAGGTGAGCAGTTCTTC. Protein: CASSLRQGAGEQFF.

This clone was counted a few times. The chain carries TRBV19 and TRBJ2-2; D perhaps matches TRBD1 (5 bases). Deletions cut 3 bases from V and 4 bases from J, with 12 bases between. The V gene's germline CDR1 is LNHDA and CDR2 SQIVND (reference sequence). There are 15 residues in the CDR3. CDR3: CASSIGRVGTGELFF. CDR3 DNA: TGTGCCAGTAGTATCGGCAGGGTGGGCACCGGGGAGCTGTTTTTT.

V and J are TRBV21-1 and TRBJ1-6; TRBD1 is taken as the D call from the table, unchecked against the DNA. TRBV21-1 is given as a pseudogene. CDR3 length: 18 residues. This CDR3 is CASSREQAFSSYNSPLHF. The CDR3 DNA is TGTGCCAGCAGCCGAGAACAGGCGTTTAGCTCCTATAATTCACCCCTCCACTTT.

The V gene is TRBV6-2 or TRBV6-3, the J gene TRBJ2-2; possibly TRBD1 for D (5 bases). V shed 5 bases and J shed 2 bases, with 12 bases lying between them. Germline assignment: CDR1 MNHEY and CDR2 SVGEGT. The CDR3 is 15 residues long. CDR3 bases: TGTGCCAGCAGTGGGGCTGGGATTAACACCGGGGAGCTGTTTTTT. This encodes CASSGAGINTGELFF.

The rearrangement links TRBV28 to TRBJ1-2, with a possible D match to TRBD1 (6 bases). Per the germline V gene, CDR1 is MDHEN and CDR2 is SYDVKM. The CDR3 contains 11 residues. Trimming took off 9 bases at V and 8 bases at J, with 13 bases between the two ends. In DNA, the CDR3 is TGTGCCAGTACAGGGATGGAGGGCTACACCTTC. Translated, it gives CASTGMEGYTF.

The V gene is TRBV3-1 (or the pseudogene TRBV3-2), the J gene TRBJ1-6; the D gene is possibly TRBD1 (5 bases). Germline V CDR1 and CDR2: LGHDT, YNNKEL (reference sequence). This CDR3 is 14 amino acids long. V lost 1 base and J lost 9, with 10 bases in between. The CDR3 nucleotides are TGTGCCAGCAGCCAAGTTGGGGGAGGTTCACCCCTCCACTTT. It encodes CASSQVGGGSPLHF.

The V gene is TRBV4-3, the J gene TRBJ2-7, with D possibly being TRBD2 (5 bases). From germline, CDR1 is LGHNA and CDR2 YSLEER. The V gene lost 5 bases and the J gene lost 1 base, with 21 bases spanning the gap. CDR3 size: 17 residues. The CDR3 reads CASSFRPTMTKSYEQYF. CDR3 coding DNA: TGCGCCAGCAGCTTTCGACCGACTATGACTAAATCCTACGAGCAGTACTTC.

The rearrangement links TRBV24-1 to TRBJ1-5; the match to TRBD1 covers 7 bases. Germline-derived CDR1 and CDR2 are KGHDR and SFDVKD. V was pared by 9 bases and J by 6 bases, with 13 bases of the junction left unmatched. CDR3 length: 15 residues. CDR3: CATGTASGAFQPQHF. The CDR3 DNA follows: TGTGCCACCGGGACAGCAAGTGGGGCCTTTCAGCCCCAGCATTTT.

The V call is TRBV9, the J call TRBJ2-7; the D gene is possibly TRBD2 (5 bases). Germline V lookup: CDR1 SGDLS, CDR2 YYNGEE. Deletions cut 4 bases from V and 3 bases from J, with 20 bases between. This CDR3 contains 16 residues. This chain's CDR3 is CASSRTYGASSYEQYF. The CDR3, as DNA: TGTGCCAGCAGCCGGACTTATGGAGCGTCGAGCTACGAGCAGTACTTC.

The CDR3 DNA reads as TGTGCCAGCAGATCCGGAGACTTAGTCACTGAAGCTTTCTTT. Residues: CASRSGDLVTEAFF. V usage is TRBV6-5 and J usage is TRBJ1-1; D gene unclear. This CDR3 spans 14 amino acids. Germline CDR1 is MNHEY and CDR2 is SVGAGI. The V end lost 6 bases, the J end lost 4 bases, and 15 bases lay between the germline ends.

CDR3 DNA: TGTGCCAGCAGCCTGCCCCCCAGCGGGGGCCGTACTAGCACAGATACGCAGTATTTT. Amino acids: CASSLPPSGGRTSTDTQYF. The chain couples TRBV7-2 to TRBJ2-3; TRBD2 agrees at 8 bases. In germline, CDR1 is SGHTA, CDR2 FQGNSA. The CDR3 consists of 19 residues. The V and J ends lost 5 bases and 0 bases, in that order; junction bases with no gene match: 16.

V and J are TRBV7-2 and TRBJ1-3; D is unresolved. The CDR3 has 16 residues. Between the trimmed V and J ends, which lost 0 bases and 1 base, there was a span of 10 bases. The germline CDR1 and CDR2 sequences are SGHTA and FQGNSA. In DNA form, the CDR3 reads TGTGCCAGCAGCTTAGCAGCGACGCAGTCTGGAAACACCATATATTTT. Amino acid sequence: CASSLAATQSGNTIYF.